The source of this T cell receptor (beta chain) is a study of identical twins. Template switching introduced a universal primer site, and the cDNA bore unique molecular identifiers. One entry per CDR3 protein, called by TCRdb with MiXCR from the 5' RACE reads. The table includes a few hundred thousand distinct CDR3 sequences, more than 13% detected once. V gave up 4 bases and J gave up 5 bases; unmatched junction bases: 11. Germline CDR1 reads SGHRS; CDR2 reads YFSETQ. CDR3 length: 15 residues. The sample also formed part of further work on yellow fever vaccine responses in identical twins.

The receptor was derived from a woman aged 18-29 years in good health. The sample was CD4+ T cells sorted from blood. The chain couples TRBV5-1 to TRBJ2-7, with 8 bases lining up with TRBD2. CDR3 bases: TGCGCCAGCAGCGTAACTAGCGGCATTTGGGACGAGCAGTACTTC. Its protein is CASSVTSGIWDEQYF.